This is a list of T cell receptor beta chains from one sample in a study of human T cells and chemical hapten exposure. TCRdb reprocessed the RACE reads with MiXCR, giving one entry per CDR3 protein. The data show approximately 120,000 distinct CDR3 sequences, roughly a tenth seen once. The starting material was whole blood, obtained in connection with sensitization to the hapten diphenylcyclopropenone (DPC). These receptors were obtained from a woman in her 40s with alopecia areata. Some clones in this sample may be carry-over from other donors' samples. Each CDR3 is given with its conserved first and last residue. A row's size may be missing; if present it is once, few, many or a size class.

V gene: TRBV20-1; clone size: NA; CDR3 protein: CSARDRQTYEQYF
V gene: TRBV28; clone size: many; CDR3 protein: CASSLNPGQPNQPQHF
V gene: TRBV14; clone size: many; CDR3 protein: CASSLTAGATYEQYF
V gene: TRBV12-3/TRBV12-4; clone size: NA; CDR3 protein: CASSLLGLAGSYEQYF
V gene: TRBV7-2; clone size: many; CDR3 protein: CASSFWGGRSDTQYF
V gene: TRBV6-8; clone size: NA; CDR3 protein: CASSYGRSSSGANVLTF
V gene: TRBV7-2; clone size: many; CDR3 protein: CASSLGRSPLHF
V gene: TRBV28; clone size: NA; CDR3 protein: CASSFPKNIQYF
V gene: TRBV12-3/TRBV12-4; clone size: few; CDR3 protein: CASSKDSSNQPQHF
V gene: TRBV2; clone size: many; CDR3 protein: CASSEGVRYGYTF
V gene: TRBV2; clone size: many; CDR3 protein: CASSEVVGTGPHEQYF
V gene: TRBV10-3; clone size: few; CDR3 protein: CAISDRNNEKLFF
V gene: TRBV7-2; clone size: NA; CDR3 protein: CASSLGAGTTDTQYF
V gene: TRBV7-9; clone size: many; CDR3 protein: CASSLGMYNEQFF
V gene: TRBV4-3; clone size: NA; CDR3 protein: CASSSQAGLAADTQYF
V gene: TRBV12-2; clone size: many; CDR3 protein: CASRLRCMENTEAFF
V gene: TRBV6-5; clone size: NA; CDR3 protein: CASSSEGRAGELFF
V gene: TRBV7-2; clone size: few; CDR3 protein: CASSYDTGTGLYGYTF
V gene: TRBV20-1; clone size: many; CDR3 protein: CSAREGTSVLEEQFF
V gene: TRBV12-3/TRBV12-4; clone size: few; CDR3 protein: CASSFRRVSYNEQFF
V gene: TRBV20-1; clone size: NA; CDR3 protein: CSARDPLASRSTDTQYF
V gene: TRBV18; clone size: NA; CDR3 protein: CASSARGDTDTQYF
V gene: TRBV7-2; clone size: few; CDR3 protein: CASSNTGHSPLHF
V gene: TRBV20-1; clone size: few; CDR3 protein: CSAPSRQGTSPLHF
V gene: TRBV10-1; clone size: few; CDR3 protein: CASSDGTNPGYEQYF
V gene: TRBV12-3/TRBV12-4; clone size: NA; CDR3 protein: CASGTTGAPSYNEQFF
V gene: TRBV4-1; clone size: many; CDR3 protein: CASSQDAPRTGGASYHTIYF
V gene: TRBV7-2; clone size: many; CDR3 protein: CASSSGFYEQYF
V gene: TRBV18; clone size: few; CDR3 protein: CASSPGESTGELFF
V gene: TRBV27; clone size: many; CDR3 protein: CASSLGQGASLAFF
V gene: TRBV18; clone size: NA; CDR3 protein: CASSAQSPDTQYF
V gene: TRBV6-5; clone size: NA; CDR3 protein: CASSYSAATMNTEAFF
V gene: TRBV12-3/TRBV12-4; clone size: many; CDR3 protein: CASSATGSSGNTIYF
V gene: TRBV12-3/TRBV12-4; clone size: few; CDR3 protein: CASSPWDRGDTEAFF
V gene: TRBV28; clone size: many; CDR3 protein: CATSTRRAGPMNTEAFF
V gene: TRBV27; clone size: NA; CDR3 protein: CASSSRSYRYYTGELFF
V gene: TRBV7-6; clone size: NA; CDR3 protein: CASSSTGTGQGHGYTF
V gene: TRBV7-2; clone size: NA; CDR3 protein: CASSPYITSISNYGYTF
V gene: TRBV7-2; clone size: many; CDR3 protein: CASSLAGTGANVLTF
V gene: TRBV20-1; clone size: NA; CDR3 protein: CSARDLAGLRNTGELFF
V gene: TRBV4-1; clone size: few; CDR3 protein: CASSQDRSAGTDTQYF
V gene: TRBV20-1; clone size: many; CDR3 protein: CSANPGARGYTF
V gene: TRBV29-1; clone size: NA; CDR3 protein: CSGLRAPNTGELFF
V gene: TRBV5-4; clone size: few; CDR3 protein: CASSLEGARTNYGYTF
V gene: TRBV2; clone size: few; CDR3 protein: CASVDRADGYTF
V gene: TRBV6-2/TRBV6-3; clone size: few; CDR3 protein: CASSRTSGGQETQYF
V gene: TRBV6-1; clone size: few; CDR3 protein: CASREGPNTGELFF
V gene: TRBV4-3; clone size: many; CDR3 protein: CASSQNRGSNGYTF
V gene: TRBV10-3; clone size: many; CDR3 protein: CAISEGTGRGNTEAFF
V gene: TRBV19; clone size: NA; CDR3 protein: CASSIGVTNTGELFF
V gene: TRBV27; clone size: many; CDR3 protein: CASSPSLMVRSYEQFF
V gene: TRBV6-5; clone size: few; CDR3 protein: CASSYRGGAGNYGYTF
V gene: TRBV27; clone size: many; CDR3 protein: CASSRAGTSYNEQFF
V gene: TRBV6-2/TRBV6-3; clone size: many; CDR3 protein: CASSSTQNNYGYTF
V gene: TRBV14; clone size: many; CDR3 protein: CASNKGLSGGIYDEQFF
V gene: TRBV28; clone size: NA; CDR3 protein: CASRRTSGNTIYF
V gene: TRBV9; clone size: NA; CDR3 protein: CASSVGPQGDIHEQYF
V gene: TRBV27; clone size: many; CDR3 protein: CASSLGGLYEQYF
V gene: TRBV27; clone size: NA; CDR3 protein: CASSLTASGGYEQYF
V gene: TRBV4-2; clone size: few; CDR3 protein: CASSQEVAVMAGKANYGYTF